The 5 T cell receptor beta chains given below trace back to one sample, sequenced in a study of blood T cells in healthy people across ages. The second PCR ran roughly 6 to 11 cycles with a sample-barcoded 5' primer and J-beta primers. TCRdb reprocessed the 5' RACE reads with MiXCR, giving one entry per CDR3 protein. Seen here are about 760,000 distinct CDR3 sequences, about 61% observed once, and the top ten hold roughly 25%. Sequenced sample: blood. All receptors derive from a man aged 35 to 55 in good health.

V usage is TRBV6-1 and J usage is TRBJ1-6, with D perhaps TRBD1 (5 bases). This CDR3 contains 16 residues. V gave up 6 bases and J gave up 0 bases, with 12 bases separating them. Germline V lookup: CDR1 MNHNS, CDR2 SASEGT. The CDR3 DNA reads TGTGCCAGCAGGGGGACCGAAAGCTCCTATAATTCACCCCTCCACTTT. Its protein product is CASRGTESSYNSPLHF.

The chain uses TRBV7-8 and TRBJ2-1, with D maybe TRBD2 (6 bases). The CDR3 sequence is 18 residues long. V lost 1 base and J lost 4, with 20 bases in between. Germline V gene data show CDR1 as SGHVS and CDR2 as FQNEAQ. CDR3 nucleotides: TGTGCCAGCAGCTTAGGCGGCGGGGCTAGTGGGTCTTACAATGAGCAGTTCTTC. Protein: CASSLGGGASGSYNEQFF. The full variable domain, in which reference TRBV7-8 and TRBJ2-1 provide the parts outside the CDR3, is GAGVSQSPRYKVAKRGQDVALRCDPISGHVSLFWYQQALGQGPEFLTYFQNEAQLDKSGLPSDRFFAERPEGSVSTLKIQRTQQEDSAVYLCASSLGGGASGSYNEQFFGPGTRLTVL.

This clonotype occurred a few times. The gene calls are TRBV7-2 and TRBJ2-3; possibly TRBD2 for D (7 bases). The V gene's germline CDR1 is SGHTA and CDR2 FQGNSA. The CDR3 is 15 amino acids. With 3 bases removed from V and 6 bases from J, the gap between germline ends came to 16 bases. As DNA, the CDR3 is TGTGCCAGCAGCTTCAACGGGGGGCCAGGGGATACGCAGTATTTT. This codes for CASSFNGGPGDTQYF.

This clonotype has only a few counts. The rearrangement links TRBV7-2 to TRBJ2-7; D call uncertain. Germline V gives CDR1 SGHTA, CDR2 FQGNSA. Deletions cut 6 bases from V and 4 bases from J, with 19 bases between. This CDR3 is built from 15 residues. The CDR3 loop reads CASSDDGAVGYEQYF. CDR3 bases: TGTGCCAGCAGTGATGACGGAGCCGTCGGTTACGAGCAGTACTTC.

The J gene is TRBJ2-7, the V gene TRBV9, with a tentative D call TRBD2 (6 bases). This CDR3 comprises 14 residues. Trimming cost V 3 bases and J 7 bases, with 17 bases left between them. In germline, CDR1 is SGDLS, CDR2 YYNGEE. CDR3 sequence: CASSARPGEVEQYF. CDR3 coding DNA: TGTGCCAGCAGCGCGCGTCCGGGAGAAGTAGAGCAGTACTTC.